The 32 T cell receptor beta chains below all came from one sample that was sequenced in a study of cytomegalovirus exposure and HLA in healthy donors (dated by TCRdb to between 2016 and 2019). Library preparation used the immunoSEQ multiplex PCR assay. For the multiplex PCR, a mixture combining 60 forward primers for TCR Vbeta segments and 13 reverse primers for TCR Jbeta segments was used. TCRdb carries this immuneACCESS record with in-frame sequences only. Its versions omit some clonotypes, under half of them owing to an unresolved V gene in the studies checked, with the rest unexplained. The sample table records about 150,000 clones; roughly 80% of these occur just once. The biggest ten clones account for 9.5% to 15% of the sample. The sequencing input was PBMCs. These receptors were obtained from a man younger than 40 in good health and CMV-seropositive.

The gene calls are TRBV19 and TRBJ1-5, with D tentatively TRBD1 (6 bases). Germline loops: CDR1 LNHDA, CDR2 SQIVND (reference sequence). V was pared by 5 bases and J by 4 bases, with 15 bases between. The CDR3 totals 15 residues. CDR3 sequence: CASSWSGQPNQPQHF. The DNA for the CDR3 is TGTGCCAGTAGTTGGTCAGGACAGCCGAATCAGCCCCAGCATTTT.

The CDR3 sequence: CASSPNSYTEAFF. In DNA, the CDR3 is TGTGCCAGCTCACCCAACAGCTACACTGAAGCTTTCTTT. V usage is TRBV18 and J usage is TRBJ1-1; no definite D call. The V gene's germline CDR1 is KGHSH and CDR2 LQKENI. The CDR3 sequence is 13 residues long. V was trimmed by 3 bases and J by 3 bases, leaving 8 bases between them.

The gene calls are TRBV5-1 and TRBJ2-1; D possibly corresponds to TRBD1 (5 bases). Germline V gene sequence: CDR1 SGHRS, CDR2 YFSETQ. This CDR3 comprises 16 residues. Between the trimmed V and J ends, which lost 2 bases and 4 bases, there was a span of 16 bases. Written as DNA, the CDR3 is TGCGCCAGCAGCTTCGGTGAGACAGCCGATTACAATGAGCAGTTCTTC. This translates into CASSFGETADYNEQFF.

CDR3 amino acids: CSVELGQGGVHEQYF. The CDR3 region has the DNA TGCAGCGTTGAGTTGGGACAGGGCGGGGTCCACGAGCAGTACTTC. The chain links TRBV29-1 to TRBJ2-7; 9 bases map to TRBD1. V was pared by 3 bases and J by 5 bases, with 11 bases of the junction left unmatched. Germline-derived CDR1 and CDR2 are SQVTM and ANQGSEA. The CDR3 has 15 residues.

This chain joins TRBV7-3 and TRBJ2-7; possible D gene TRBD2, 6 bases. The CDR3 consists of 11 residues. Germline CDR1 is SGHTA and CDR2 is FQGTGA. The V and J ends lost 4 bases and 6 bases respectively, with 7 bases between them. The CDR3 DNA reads TGTGCCAGCAGCTCCGGGGGCGAGCAGTACTTC. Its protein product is CASSSGGEQYF.

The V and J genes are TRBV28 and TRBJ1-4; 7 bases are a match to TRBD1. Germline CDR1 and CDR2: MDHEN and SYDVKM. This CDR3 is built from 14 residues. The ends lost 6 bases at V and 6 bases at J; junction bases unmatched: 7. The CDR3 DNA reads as TGTGCCAGCAGGACGACAGGGTGGGATGAAAAACTGTTTTTT. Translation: CASRTTGWDEKLFF.

The CDR3 spells CSATQGDGYTF. As DNA, the CDR3 is TGCAGTGCTACGCAGGGGGATGGCTACACCTTC. V usage is TRBV20-1 and J usage is TRBJ1-2; the match to TRBD1 covers 7 bases. Germline CDR1 is DFQATT and CDR2 is SNEGSKA (reference sequence). The CDR3 runs 11 residues. The V gene end was trimmed by 4 bases and the J gene end by 6 bases; junction bases not matched to a gene: 2.

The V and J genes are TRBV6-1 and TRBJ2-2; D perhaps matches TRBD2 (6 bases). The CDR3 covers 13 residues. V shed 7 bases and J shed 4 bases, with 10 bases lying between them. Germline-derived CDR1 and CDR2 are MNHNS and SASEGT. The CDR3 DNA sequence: TGTGCCAGCACCTTGGGGGGCACCGGGGAGCTGTTTTTT. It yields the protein CASTLGGTGELFF.

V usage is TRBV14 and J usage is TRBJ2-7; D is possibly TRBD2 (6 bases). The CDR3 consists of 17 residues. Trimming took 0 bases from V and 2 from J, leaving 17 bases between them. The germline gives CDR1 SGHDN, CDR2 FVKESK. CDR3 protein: CASSQDRYRDSPYEQYF. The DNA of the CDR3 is TGTGCCAGCAGCCAAGATCGGTACCGGGACTCCCCCTACGAGCAGTACTTC. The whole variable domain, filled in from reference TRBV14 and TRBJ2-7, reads EAGVTQFPSHSVIEKGQTVTLRCDPISGHDNLYWYRRVMGKEIKFLLHFVKESKQDESGMPNNRFLAERTGGTYSTLKVQPAELEDSGVYFCASSQDRYRDSPYEQYFGPGTRLTVT.

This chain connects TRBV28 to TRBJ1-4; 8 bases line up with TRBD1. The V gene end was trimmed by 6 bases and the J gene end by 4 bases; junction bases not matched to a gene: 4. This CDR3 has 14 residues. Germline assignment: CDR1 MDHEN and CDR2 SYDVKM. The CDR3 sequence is CASRLTGDNEKLFF. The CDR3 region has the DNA TGTGCCAGCAGGCTGACAGGGGATAATGAAAAACTGTTTTTT.

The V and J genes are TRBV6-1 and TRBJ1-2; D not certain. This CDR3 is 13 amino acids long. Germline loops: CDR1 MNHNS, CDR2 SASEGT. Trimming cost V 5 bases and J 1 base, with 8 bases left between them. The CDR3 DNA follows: TGTGCCAGCAGTCTCGAGGGTAACTATGGCTACACCTTC. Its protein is CASSLEGNYGYTF.

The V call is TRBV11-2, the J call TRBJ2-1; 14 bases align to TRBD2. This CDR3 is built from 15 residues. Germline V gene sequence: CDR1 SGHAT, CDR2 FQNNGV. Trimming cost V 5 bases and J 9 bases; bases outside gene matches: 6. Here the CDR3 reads CASSPGLAGGFEQFF. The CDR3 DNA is TGTGCCAGCAGCCCCGGACTAGCGGGAGGATTTGAGCAGTTCTTC.

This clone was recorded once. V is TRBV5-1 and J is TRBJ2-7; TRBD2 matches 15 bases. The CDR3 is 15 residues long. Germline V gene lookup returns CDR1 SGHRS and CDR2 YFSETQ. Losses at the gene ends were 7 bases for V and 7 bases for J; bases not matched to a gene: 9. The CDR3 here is CASAPPGLAGGEQYF. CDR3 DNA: TGCGCCAGCGCACCCCCGGGACTAGCGGGAGGAGAGCAGTACTTC.

CDR3 sequence (DNA): TGTGCCAGCAGCTTAGCACCCCAACTGTGGAGGGCGGTGGTTGAAAAACTGTTTTTT. This encodes CASSLAPQLWRAVVEKLFF. The rearrangement uses TRBV7-8 and TRBJ1-4; D is uncertain. CDR1 SGHVS and CDR2 FQNEAQ come from the germline V gene. V lost 0 bases and J 7 bases, leaving 24 bases between the germline ends. This CDR3 region has 19 residues.

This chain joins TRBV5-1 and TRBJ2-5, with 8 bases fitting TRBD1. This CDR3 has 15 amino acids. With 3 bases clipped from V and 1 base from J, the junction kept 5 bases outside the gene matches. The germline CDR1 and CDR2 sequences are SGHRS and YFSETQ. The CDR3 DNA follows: TGCGCCAGCAGCTCTTCGACAGGGGCCCAAGAGACCCAGTACTTC. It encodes CASSSSTGAQETQYF.

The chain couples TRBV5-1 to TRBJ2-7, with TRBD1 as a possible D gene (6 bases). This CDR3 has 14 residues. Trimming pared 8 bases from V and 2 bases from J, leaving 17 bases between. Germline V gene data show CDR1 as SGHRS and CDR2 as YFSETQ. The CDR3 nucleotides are TGCGCCAGTCATGGGGGCGACCGAGCCTACGAGCAGTACTTC. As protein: CASHGGDRAYEQYF.

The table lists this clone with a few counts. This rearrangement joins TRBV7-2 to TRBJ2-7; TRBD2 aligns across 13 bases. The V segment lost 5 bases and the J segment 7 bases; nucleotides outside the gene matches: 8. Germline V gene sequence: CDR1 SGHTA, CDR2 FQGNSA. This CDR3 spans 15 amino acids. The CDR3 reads CASSPRTSGSWEQYF. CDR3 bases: TGTGCCAGCAGCCCAAGGACTAGCGGGAGTTGGGAGCAGTACTTC.

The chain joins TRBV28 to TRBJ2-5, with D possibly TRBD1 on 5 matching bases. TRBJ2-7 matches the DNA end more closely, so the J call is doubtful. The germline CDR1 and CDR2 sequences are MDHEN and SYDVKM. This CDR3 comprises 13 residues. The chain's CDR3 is CASSLQGPYEQYF. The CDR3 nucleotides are TGTGCCAGCAGTTTACAGGGTCCGTACGAGCAGTACTTC.

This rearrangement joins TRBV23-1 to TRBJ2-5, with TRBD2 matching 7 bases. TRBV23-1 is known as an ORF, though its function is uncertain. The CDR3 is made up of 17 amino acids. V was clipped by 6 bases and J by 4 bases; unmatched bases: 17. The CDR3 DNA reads TGCGCCAGCAGGAAAAAGACGAGGGACTACTTTGGAGAGACCCAGTACTTC. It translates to CASRKKTRDYFGETQYF.

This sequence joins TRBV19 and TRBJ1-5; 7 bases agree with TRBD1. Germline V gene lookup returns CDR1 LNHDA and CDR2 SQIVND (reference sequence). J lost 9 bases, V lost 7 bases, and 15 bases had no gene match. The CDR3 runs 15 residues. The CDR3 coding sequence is TGTGCCAGTATCCGGACGGGACAGCTCCGTGGGCCCCAGCATTTT. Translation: CASIRTGQLRGPQHF. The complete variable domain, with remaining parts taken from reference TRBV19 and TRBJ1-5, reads DGGITQSPKYLFRKEGQNVTLSCEQNLNHDAMYWYRQDPGQGLRLIYYSQIVNDFQKGDIAEGYSVSREKKESFPLTVTSAQKNPTAFYLCASIRTGQLRGPQHFGDGTRLSIL.

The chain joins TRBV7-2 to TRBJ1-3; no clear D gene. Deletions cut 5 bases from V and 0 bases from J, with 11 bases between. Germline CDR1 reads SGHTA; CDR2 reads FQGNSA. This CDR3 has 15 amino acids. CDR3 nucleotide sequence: TGTGCCAGCAGCGCCCGACTGAACTCTGGAAACACCATATATTTT. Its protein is CASSARLNSGNTIYF.

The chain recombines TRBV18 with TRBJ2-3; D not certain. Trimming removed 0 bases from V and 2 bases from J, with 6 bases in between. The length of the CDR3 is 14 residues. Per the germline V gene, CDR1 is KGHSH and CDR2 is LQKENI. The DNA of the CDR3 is TGTGCCAGCTCACCACCACAGTCCACAGATACGCAGTATTTT. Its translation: CASSPPQSTDTQYF. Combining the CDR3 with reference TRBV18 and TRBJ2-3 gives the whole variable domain NAGVMQNPRHLVRRRGQEARLRCSPMKGHSHVYWYRQLPEEGLKFMVYLQKENIIDESGMPKERFSAEFPKEGPSILRIQQVVRGDSAAYFCASSPPQSTDTQYFGPGTRLTVL.

The CDR3 here is CASSPSAGGSGNTIYF. DNA of the CDR3: TGTGCCAGCTCACCGTCCGCGGGGGGCTCTGGAAACACCATATATTTT. The chain uses TRBV18 and TRBJ1-3; perhaps TRBD1 as D (5 bases). V was trimmed by 3 bases and J by 0 bases, leaving 12 bases between them. Germline assignment: CDR1 KGHSH and CDR2 LQKENI. This CDR3 has 16 amino acids.

This chain's CDR3 is CASSPQQGNTEAFF. Written as DNA, the CDR3 is TGTGCCAGCAGCCCCCAACAGGGGAACACTGAAGCTTTCTTT. The chain combines TRBV7-2 with TRBJ1-1, with a weak D call TRBD1 (6 bases). The CDR3 has 14 amino acids. Per the germline V gene, CDR1 is SGHTA and CDR2 is FQGNSA. Between the trimmed V and J ends, which lost 5 bases and 1 base, there was a span of 11 bases.

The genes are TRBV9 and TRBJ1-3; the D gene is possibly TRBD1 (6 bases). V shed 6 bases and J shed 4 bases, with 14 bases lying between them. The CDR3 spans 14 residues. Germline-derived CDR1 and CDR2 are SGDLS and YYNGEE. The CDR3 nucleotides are TGTGCCAGCAACACCCCCGGGACAGGAAACACCATATATTTT. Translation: CASNTPGTGNTIYF.

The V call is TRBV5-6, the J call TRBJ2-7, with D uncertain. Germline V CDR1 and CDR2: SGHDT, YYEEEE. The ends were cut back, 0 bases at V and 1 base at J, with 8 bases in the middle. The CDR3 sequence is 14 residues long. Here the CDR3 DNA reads TGTGCCAGCAGCTTGGGACACGGATCCTACGAGCAGTACTTC. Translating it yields CASSLGHGSYEQYF.

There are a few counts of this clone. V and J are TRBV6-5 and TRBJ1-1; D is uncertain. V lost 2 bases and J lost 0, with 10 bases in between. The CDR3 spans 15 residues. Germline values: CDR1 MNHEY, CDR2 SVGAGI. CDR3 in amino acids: CASSYTRMMNTEAFF. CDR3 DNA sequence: TGTGCCAGCAGTTACACGCGGATGATGAACACTGAAGCTTTCTTT.

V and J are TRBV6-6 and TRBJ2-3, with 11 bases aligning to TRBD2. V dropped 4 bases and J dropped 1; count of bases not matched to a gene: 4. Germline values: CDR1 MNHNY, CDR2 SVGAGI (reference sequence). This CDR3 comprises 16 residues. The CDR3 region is CASSLGTSGGTDTQYF. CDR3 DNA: TGTGCCAGCAGTTTAGGGACTAGCGGTGGCACAGATACGCAGTATTTT.

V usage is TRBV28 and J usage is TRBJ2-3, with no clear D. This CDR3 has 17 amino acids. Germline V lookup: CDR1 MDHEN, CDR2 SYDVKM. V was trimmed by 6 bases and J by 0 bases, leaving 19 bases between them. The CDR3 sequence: CASSNSKTATSTDTQYF. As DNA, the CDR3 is TGTGCCAGCAGCAACTCGAAAACAGCCACTAGCACAGATACGCAGTATTTT.

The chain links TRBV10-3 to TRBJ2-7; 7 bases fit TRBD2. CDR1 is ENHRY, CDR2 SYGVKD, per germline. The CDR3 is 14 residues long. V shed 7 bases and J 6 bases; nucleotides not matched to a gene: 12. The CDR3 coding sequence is TGTGCCATCACCAACGGGGCGGGAGATGGCGAGCAGTACTTC. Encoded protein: CAITNGAGDGEQYF.

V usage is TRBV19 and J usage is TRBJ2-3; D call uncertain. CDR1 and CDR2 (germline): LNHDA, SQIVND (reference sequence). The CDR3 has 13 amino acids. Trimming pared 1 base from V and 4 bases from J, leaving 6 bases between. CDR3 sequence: CASSIAAADTQYF. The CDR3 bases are TGTGCCAGTAGTATAGCCGCGGCAGATACGCAGTATTTT.

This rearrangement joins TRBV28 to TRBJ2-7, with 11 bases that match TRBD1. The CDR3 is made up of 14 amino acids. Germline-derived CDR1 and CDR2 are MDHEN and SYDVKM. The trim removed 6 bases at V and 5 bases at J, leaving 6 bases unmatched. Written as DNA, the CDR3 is TGTGCCAGCAGGGTGGGACAGGGGGACCACGAGCAGTACTTC. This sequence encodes CASRVGQGDHEQYF.